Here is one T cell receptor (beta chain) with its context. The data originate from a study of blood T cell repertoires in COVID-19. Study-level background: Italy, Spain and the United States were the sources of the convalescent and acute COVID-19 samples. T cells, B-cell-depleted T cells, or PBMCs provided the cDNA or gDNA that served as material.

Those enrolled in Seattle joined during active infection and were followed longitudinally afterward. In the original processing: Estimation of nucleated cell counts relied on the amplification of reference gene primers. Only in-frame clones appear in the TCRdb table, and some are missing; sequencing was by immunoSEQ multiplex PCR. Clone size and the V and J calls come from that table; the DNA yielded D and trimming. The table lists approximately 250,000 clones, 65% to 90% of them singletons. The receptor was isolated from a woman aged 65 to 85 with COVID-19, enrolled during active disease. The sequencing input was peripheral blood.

The CDR3: CASSLGGLNEKLFF. The DNA of the CDR3 is TGCGCCAGCAGCTTGGGAGGTCTTAATGAAAAACTGTTTTTT. The chain is built from TRBV5-1 and TRBJ1-4; D is ambiguous. Germline V lookup: CDR1 SGHRS, CDR2 YFSETQ. Trimming left V 0 bases short and J 4 bases short, with 7 bases between. The CDR3 has 14 residues.